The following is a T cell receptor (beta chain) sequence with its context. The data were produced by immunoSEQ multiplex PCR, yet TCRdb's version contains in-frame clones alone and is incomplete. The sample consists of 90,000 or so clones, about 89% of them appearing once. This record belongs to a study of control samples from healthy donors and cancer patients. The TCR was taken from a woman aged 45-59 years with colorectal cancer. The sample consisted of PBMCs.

The CDR3, as DNA: TGTGCCAGCATGCTTAGCGAGGGCACAGATACGCAGTATTTT. Its protein product is CASMLSEGTDTQYF. V usage is TRBV2 and J usage is TRBJ2-3; possibly TRBD2 for D (5 bases). Germline loops: CDR1 SNHLY, CDR2 FYNNEI. With 7 bases removed from V and 1 base from J, the gap between germline ends came to 12 bases. This CDR3 has 14 amino acids. Together with reference TRBV2 and TRBJ2-3, the CDR3 gives the full variable domain: EPEVTQTPSHQVTQMGQEVILRCVPISNHLYFYWYRQILGQKVEFLVSFYNNEISEKSEIFDDQFSVERPDGSNFTLKIRSTKLEDSAMYFCASMLSEGTDTQYFGPGTRLTVL.